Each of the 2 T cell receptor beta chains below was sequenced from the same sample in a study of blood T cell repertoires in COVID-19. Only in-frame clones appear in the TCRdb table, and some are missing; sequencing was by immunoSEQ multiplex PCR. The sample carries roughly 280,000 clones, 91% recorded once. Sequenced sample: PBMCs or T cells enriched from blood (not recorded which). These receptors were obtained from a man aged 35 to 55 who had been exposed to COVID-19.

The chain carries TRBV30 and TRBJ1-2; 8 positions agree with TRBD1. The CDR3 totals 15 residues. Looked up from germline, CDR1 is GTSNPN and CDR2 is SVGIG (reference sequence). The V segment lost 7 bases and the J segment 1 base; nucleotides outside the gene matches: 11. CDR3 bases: TGTGCCTTAAACGCCAGGGGGCAGGATAACTATGGCTACACCTTC. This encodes CALNARGQDNYGYTF. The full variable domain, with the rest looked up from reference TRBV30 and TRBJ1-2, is SQTIHQWPATLVQPVGSPLSLECTVEGTSNPNLYWYRQAAGRGLQLLFYSVGIGQISSEVPQNLSASRPQDRQFILSSKKLLLSDSGFYLCALNARGQDNYGYTFGSGTRLTVV.

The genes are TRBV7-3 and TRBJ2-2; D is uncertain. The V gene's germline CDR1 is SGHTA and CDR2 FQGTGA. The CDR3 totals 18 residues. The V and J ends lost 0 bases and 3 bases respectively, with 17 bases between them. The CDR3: CASSLTPRTESYTGELFF. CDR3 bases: TGTGCCAGCAGCTTAACGCCCCGAACCGAGAGTTACACCGGGGAGCTGTTTTTT.